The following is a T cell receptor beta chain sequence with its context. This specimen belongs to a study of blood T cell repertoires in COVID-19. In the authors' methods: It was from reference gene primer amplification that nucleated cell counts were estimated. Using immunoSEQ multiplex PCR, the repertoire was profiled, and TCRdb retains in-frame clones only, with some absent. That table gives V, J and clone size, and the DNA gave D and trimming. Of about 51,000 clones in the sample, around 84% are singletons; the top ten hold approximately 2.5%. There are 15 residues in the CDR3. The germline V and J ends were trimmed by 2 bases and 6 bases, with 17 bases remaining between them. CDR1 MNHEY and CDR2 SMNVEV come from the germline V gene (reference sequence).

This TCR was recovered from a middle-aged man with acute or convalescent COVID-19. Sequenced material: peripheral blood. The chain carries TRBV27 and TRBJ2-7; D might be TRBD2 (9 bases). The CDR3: CASSLIRGRGGEQYF. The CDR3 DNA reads TGTGCCAGCAGTTTAATCAGGGGGCGGGGGGGCGAGCAGTACTTC.